The 17 T cell receptor beta chains below all came from one sample that was sequenced in a study of cytomegalovirus exposure and HLA in healthy donors. The PCR used 60 Vbeta and 13 Jbeta primers. The repertoire was sequenced with immunoSEQ multiplex PCR; TCRdb's copy has only in-frame clones and lacks some. The data contain hundreds of thousands of clones, 60% to 85% of them singletons. Sequencing was carried out using PBMCs. The source of these receptors is a man between 35 and 55 years old in good health and CMV-seronegative.

The chain employs TRBV28 and TRBJ2-7; D is possibly TRBD1 (8 bases). In germline, CDR1 is MDHEN, CDR2 SYDVKM. The V end lost 2 bases, the J end lost 1 base, and 21 bases lay between the germline ends. The CDR3 runs 18 residues. The CDR3 loop reads CASSLTGGGPSGSYEQYF. DNA of the CDR3: TGTGCCAGCAGTTTAACAGGGGGTGGTCCTAGCGGATCCTACGAGCAGTACTTC.

The chain is built from TRBV27 and TRBJ2-2; no definite D call. This CDR3 has 13 residues. Between the trimmed V and J ends, which lost 8 bases and 1 base, there was a span of 8 bases. Germline lookup yields CDR1 MNHEY and CDR2 SMNVEV (reference sequence). CDR3 DNA: TGTGCCAGCGCCTCAGGGAACACCGGGGAGCTGTTTTTT. Translated, it gives CASASGNTGELFF.

The rearrangement uses TRBV6-6 and TRBJ1-4; 9 nucleotides align to TRBD1. The CDR3 covers 12 residues. CDR1 is MNHNY and CDR2 is SVGAGI in the germline V gene (reference sequence). CDR3 loop: CAGDRVREKLFF. The CDR3 nucleotides read TGTGCTGGGGACAGGGTGAGGGAAAAACTGTTTTTT.

J is TRBJ1-1 and V is TRBV30; D is unclear. The ends were cut back, 5 bases at V and 1 base at J, with 8 bases in the middle. Germline-derived CDR1 and CDR2 are GTSNPN and SVGIG (reference sequence). This CDR3 is built from 12 residues. The CDR3 reads CAWGPENTEAFF. As DNA, the CDR3 is TGTGCCTGGGGGCCTGAGAACACTGAAGCTTTCTTT.

The V call is TRBV28, the J call TRBJ2-5; 10 bases map to TRBD2. The junction had 2 bases not matched to a gene; V was cut back by 3 bases and J by 1 base. CDR3 length: 15 amino acids. Looked up from germline, CDR1 is MDHEN and CDR2 is SYDVKM. In DNA, the CDR3 is TGTGCCAGCAGTTTTACTAGCGGGGTCCAAGAGACCCAGTACTTC. Its translation: CASSFTSGVQETQYF.

The gene calls are TRBV20-1 and TRBJ1-5, with TRBD1 matching 7 bases. Trimming cost V 6 bases and J 9 bases; bases outside gene matches: 5. The V gene's germline CDR1 is DFQATT and CDR2 SNEGSKA (reference sequence). The CDR3 sequence is 11 residues long. CDR3 region: CSAAQGTPQHF. The CDR3 nucleotides are TGCAGTGCCGCACAGGGGACGCCCCAGCATTTT.

There are a few counts of this clone. The gene calls are TRBV28 and TRBJ1-2, with D maybe TRBD1 (6 bases). CDR3 length equals 13 residues. Germline V CDR1 and CDR2: MDHEN, SYDVKM. V shed 9 bases and J shed 3 bases, with 14 bases lying between them. The CDR3 bases are TGTGCCAGGGTTTTCGGACAGTACTATGGCTACACCTTC. It is translated as CARVFGQYYGYTF.

This chain uses TRBV6-6 with TRBJ2-7, with D hard to call. This CDR3 comprises 16 residues. Germline values: CDR1 MNHNY, CDR2 SVGAGI (reference sequence). Between the trimmed V and J ends, which lost 5 bases and 0 bases, there was a span of 17 bases. Here the CDR3 reads CASSPRHVPSSYEQYF. The CDR3 DNA is TGTGCCAGCAGTCCTCGTCATGTCCCTAGCTCCTACGAGCAGTACTTC.

The chain employs TRBV10-3 and TRBJ2-2; the match to TRBD1 covers 10 bases. This CDR3 spans 18 amino acids. V lost 7 bases to trimming and J lost 3 bases; unmatched junction nucleotides: 14. In germline, CDR1 is ENHRY, CDR2 SYGVKD. The CDR3 sequence: CAITPRVPGQGYTGELFF. CDR3 DNA sequence: TGTGCCATCACCCCAAGAGTTCCGGGACAGGGGTACACCGGGGAGCTGTTTTTT.

J is TRBJ2-5 and V is TRBV28; 10 bases line up with TRBD2. V was pared by 5 bases and J by 5 bases, with 5 bases of the junction left unmatched. The CDR3 extends over 14 amino acids. Germline values: CDR1 MDHEN, CDR2 SYDVKM. CDR3 coding DNA: TGTGCCAGCAGTCCCCTAGCGGGAGAGGAGACCCAGTACTTC. Translated: CASSPLAGEETQYF.

J is TRBJ2-7 and V is TRBV7-2; TRBD1 is a possible D gene (6 bases). Germline-derived CDR1 and CDR2 are SGHTA and FQGNSA. V shed 4 bases and J shed 0 bases, with 19 bases lying between them. CDR3 length: 17 residues. The CDR3 region is CASSWTPRDTYSYEQYF. CDR3 bases: TGTGCCAGCAGCTGGACCCCCCGGGACACATACTCCTACGAGCAGTACTTC.

Only a few counts were recorded for this clone. The chain recombines TRBV5-6 with TRBJ1-5; D is perhaps TRBD1 (6 bases). Trimming took 4 bases from V and 4 from J, leaving 15 bases between them. The CDR3 length is 15 residues. The V gene's germline CDR1 is SGHDT and CDR2 YYEEEE. CDR3 loop: CASSGRGNGNQPQHF. The CDR3, as DNA: TGTGCCAGCAGCGGAAGGGGGAATGGAAATCAGCCCCAGCATTTT.

This clone has just one count. The chain recombines TRBV7-2 with TRBJ2-3; 12 bases align to TRBD2. With V trimmed by 4 bases and J by 5 bases, 16 bases remained unmatched. The CDR3 totals 19 residues. Germline assignment: CDR1 SGHTA and CDR2 FQGNSA. The CDR3 sequence is CASSSPLAGGRLTGDTQYF. DNA of the CDR3: TGTGCCAGCAGCTCCCCTCTAGCGGGGGGGCGGTTAACGGGAGATACGCAGTATTTT.

The rearrangement links TRBV28 to TRBJ1-3; 12 bases align to TRBD1. V shed 1 base and J 1 base; nucleotides not matched to a gene: 2. Germline CDR1 reads MDHEN; CDR2 reads SYDVKM. The CDR3 extends over 17 amino acids. The CDR3 nucleotides are TGTGCCAGCAGTTTATTGGGACAGGGGGCATCTGGAAACACCATATATTTT. Its protein is CASSLLGQGASGNTIYF. Using reference TRBV28 and TRBJ1-3 for the parts outside the CDR3, the full variable domain is DVKVTQSSRYLVKRTGEKVFLECVQDMDHENMFWYRQDPGLGLRLIYFSYDVKMKEKGDIPEGYSVSREKKERFSLILESASTNQTSMYLCASSLLGQGASGNTIYFGEGSWLTVV.

The gene calls are TRBV27 and TRBJ1-1; 9 nucleotides align to TRBD1. Per germline, CDR1 MNHEY and CDR2 SMNVEV (reference sequence). The length of the CDR3 is 14 residues. V lost 3 bases and J lost 1; bases outside the gene matches: 0. CDR3 nucleotide sequence: TGTGCCAGCAGTTTGGGACAGGGGAACACTGAAGCTTTCTTT. Its translation: CASSLGQGNTEAFF.

This clone was seen a single time. V gene TRBV7-9 combines with J gene TRBJ1-1; D gene unclear. V was clipped by 5 bases and J by 8 bases, with 12 bases between them. This CDR3 region has 12 residues. From germline, CDR1 is SEHNR and CDR2 FQNEAQ (reference sequence). This CDR3 is CASSPQLREAFF. The CDR3 DNA is TGTGCCAGCAGCCCCCAACTCCGAGAAGCTTTCTTT.

This chain links TRBV13 with TRBJ2-7, with D maybe TRBD2 (6 bases). V lost 6 bases, J lost 3 bases, and 15 bases lay in between. Germline V gives CDR1 PRHDT, CDR2 FYEKMQ (reference sequence). There are 14 residues in the CDR3. In DNA, the CDR3 is TGTGCCAGCAGACCGGGACGGACTATCTACGAGCAGTACTTC. Residues: CASRPGRTIYEQYF.